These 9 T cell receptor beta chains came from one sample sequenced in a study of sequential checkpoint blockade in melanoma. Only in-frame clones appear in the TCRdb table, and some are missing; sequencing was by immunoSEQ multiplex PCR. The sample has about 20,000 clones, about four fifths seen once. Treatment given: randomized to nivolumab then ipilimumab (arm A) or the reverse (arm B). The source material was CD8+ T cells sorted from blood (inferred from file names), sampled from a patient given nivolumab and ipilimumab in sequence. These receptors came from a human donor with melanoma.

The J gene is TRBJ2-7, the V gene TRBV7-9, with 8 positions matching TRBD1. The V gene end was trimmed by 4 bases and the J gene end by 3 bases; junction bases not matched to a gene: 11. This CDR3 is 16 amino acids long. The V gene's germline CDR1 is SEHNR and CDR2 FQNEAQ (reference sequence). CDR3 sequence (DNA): TGTGCCAGCAGCTCCGGGACAGGCGTCCTCATCTACGAGCAGTACTTC. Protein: CASSSGTGVLIYEQYF.

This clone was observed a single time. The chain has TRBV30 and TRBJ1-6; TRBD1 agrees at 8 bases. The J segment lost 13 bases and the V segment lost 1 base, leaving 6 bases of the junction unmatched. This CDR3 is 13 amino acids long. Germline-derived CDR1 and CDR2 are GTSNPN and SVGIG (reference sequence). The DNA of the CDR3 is TGTGCCTGGAGTGGTACAGGGGGTTGGCCCCTCCACTTT. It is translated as CAWSGTGGWPLHF.

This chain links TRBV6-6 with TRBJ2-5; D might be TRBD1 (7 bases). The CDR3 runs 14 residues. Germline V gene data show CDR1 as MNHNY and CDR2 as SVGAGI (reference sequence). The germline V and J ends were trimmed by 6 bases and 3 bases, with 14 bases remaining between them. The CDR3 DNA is TGTGCCAGCAGCCCTCCCAGGGGGGAAGAGACCCAGTACTTC. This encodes CASSPPRGEETQYF.

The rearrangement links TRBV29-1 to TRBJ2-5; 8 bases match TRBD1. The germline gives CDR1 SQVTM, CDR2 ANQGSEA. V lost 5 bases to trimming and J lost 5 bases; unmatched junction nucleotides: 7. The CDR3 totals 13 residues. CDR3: CSVPQGAGETQYF. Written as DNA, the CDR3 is TGCAGCGTTCCCCAGGGGGCAGGGGAGACCCAGTACTTC.

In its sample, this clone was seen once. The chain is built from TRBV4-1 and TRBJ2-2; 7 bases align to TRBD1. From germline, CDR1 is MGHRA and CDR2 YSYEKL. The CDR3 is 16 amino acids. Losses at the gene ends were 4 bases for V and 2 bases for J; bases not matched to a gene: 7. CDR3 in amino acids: CASSRPGTDNTGELFF. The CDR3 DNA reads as TGCGCCAGCAGCCGTCCGGGGACAGACAACACCGGGGAGCTGTTTTTT.

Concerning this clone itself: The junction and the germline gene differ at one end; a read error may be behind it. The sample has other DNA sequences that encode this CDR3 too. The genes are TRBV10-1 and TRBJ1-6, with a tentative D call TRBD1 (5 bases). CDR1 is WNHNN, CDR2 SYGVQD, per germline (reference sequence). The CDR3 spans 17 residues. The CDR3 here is CASSESRGGRLNSPLHF. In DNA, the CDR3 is TGCGCCAGCAGTGAGTCACGCGGGGGTCGGCTTAATTCCCCCCTCCACTTT.

CDR3 in DNA: TGTGCCAGCAGTTTAGGACATTCAGGGGGTGAGCAGTTCTTC. Amino acid sequence: CASSLGHSGGEQFF. The genes are TRBV27 and TRBJ2-1, with TRBD1 identical over 7 bases. With V trimmed by 2 bases and J by 9 bases, 7 bases remained unmatched. From germline, CDR1 is MNHEY and CDR2 SMNVEV (reference sequence). The CDR3 extends over 14 amino acids.

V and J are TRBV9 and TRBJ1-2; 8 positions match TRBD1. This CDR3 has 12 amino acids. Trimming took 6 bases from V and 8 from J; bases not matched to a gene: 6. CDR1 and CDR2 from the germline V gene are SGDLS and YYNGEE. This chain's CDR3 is CASMDRVSGYTF. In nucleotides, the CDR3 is TGTGCCAGCATGGACAGGGTTTCGGGCTACACCTTC.

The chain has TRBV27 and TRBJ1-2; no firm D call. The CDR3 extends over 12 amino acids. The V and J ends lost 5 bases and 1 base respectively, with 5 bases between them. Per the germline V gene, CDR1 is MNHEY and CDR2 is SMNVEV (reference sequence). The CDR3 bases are TGTGCCAGCAGTGAGGGTAACTATGGCTACACCTTC. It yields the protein CASSEGNYGYTF.